This section outlines one T cell receptor (beta chain) sequence together with its context. This sample was included in a study of blood T cell repertoires in COVID-19. CDR3 length: 14 residues. V lost 6 bases and J lost 6, with 14 bases in between. Germline CDR1 is KGHSH and CDR2 is LQKENI. The table came from immunoSEQ multiplex PCR; TCRdb's copy has only in-frame clones and leaves some out. The sample lists 300,000 or so clones; over 75% were seen once. Source material: PBMCs or T cells enriched from blood (not recorded which). This chain links TRBV18 with TRBJ2-2; D may be TRBD2 (6 bases). The receptor comes from a young woman who had recovered from COVID-19. The CDR3 DNA reads as TGTGCCAGCTCCCAACAAGGAGGGGCCGGGGAGCTGTTTTTT. Protein sequence: CASSQQGGAGELFF.